Following are 7 T cell receptor beta chains from one sample sequenced in a study of T cell changes during pregnancy in multiple sclerosis. Method: immunoSEQ multiplex PCR; TCRdb's copy keeps in-frame clones and lacks some. There are 44,000 or so clones in the sample; 85% to 90% occur only once, and over 5% lies in the top ten. This material consisted of CD8+ T cells from peripheral blood mononuclear cells, taken after pregnancy. All receptors come from a female donor in good health, enrolled as a control in a pregnancy study.

The rearrangement uses TRBV7-6 and TRBJ1-4; D is possibly TRBD1 (6 bases). Germline CDR1 is SGHVS and CDR2 is FNYEAQ. There are 15 residues in the CDR3. V was pared by 5 bases and J by 2 bases, with 12 bases between. The CDR3 is CASSRNRDTNEKLFF. The CDR3 coding sequence is TGTGCCAGCAGCCGAAACAGGGATACTAATGAAAAACTGTTTTTT. Full variable domain (outside the CDR3, taken from reference TRBV7-6 and TRBJ1-4): GAGVSQSPRYKVTKRGQDVALRCDPISGHVSLYWYRQALGQGPEFLTYFNYEAQQDKSGLPNDRFSAERPEGSISTLTIQRTEQRDSAMYRCASSRNRDTNEKLFFGSGTQLSVL.

The chain combines TRBV4-1 with TRBJ2-2, with TRBD1 identical over 10 bases. CDR3 length equals 16 residues. The trim removed 4 bases at V and 3 bases at J, leaving 5 bases unmatched. The V gene's germline CDR1 is MGHRA and CDR2 YSYEKL. CDR3 protein: CASSPGDRGDTGELFF. In DNA, the CDR3 is TGCGCCAGCAGCCCCGGGGACAGGGGCGACACCGGGGAGCTGTTTTTT.

The V gene is TRBV4-1, the J gene TRBJ2-2, with TRBD1 as a possible D gene (6 bases). The germline CDR1 and CDR2 sequences are MGHRA and YSYEKL. The V end lost 4 bases, the J end lost 0 bases, and 12 bases lay between the germline ends. The CDR3 has 16 amino acids. The CDR3 coding sequence is TGCGCCAGCAGCCTCCTCGGGACAACGAACACCGGGGAGCTGTTTTTT. Translating gives CASSLLGTTNTGELFF.

V gene TRBV4-3 combines with J gene TRBJ2-7; the match to TRBD2 covers 14 bases. This CDR3 is 15 amino acids long. J was trimmed by 4 bases and V by 3 bases; bases with no gene match: 2. Germline CDR1 and CDR2: LGHNA and YSLEER. This chain's CDR3 is CASSHWTSGGYEQYF. CDR3 sequence (DNA): TGCGCCAGCAGCCACTGGACTAGCGGGGGGTACGAGCAGTACTTC.

This clone was detected once. The gene calls are TRBV9 and TRBJ1-1, with TRBD1 matching over 11 bases. Germline CDR1 and CDR2: SGDLS and YYNGEE. The trim removed 4 bases at V and 4 bases at J, leaving 9 bases unmatched. This CDR3 contains 16 residues. The CDR3 DNA is TGTGCCAGCAGCTACCGGGACAGGGGGGTTGGCACTGAAGCTTTCTTT. Translation gives CASSYRDRGVGTEAFF.

The V and J genes are TRBV6-5 and TRBJ1-1; D perhaps matches TRBD1 (5 bases). Germline assignment: CDR1 MNHEY and CDR2 SVGAGI. This CDR3 is built from 15 residues. With 0 bases removed from V and 1 base from J, the gap between germline ends came to 9 bases. This CDR3 is CASSYSQGGNTEAFF. CDR3 coding DNA: TGTGCCAGCAGTTACTCCCAGGGAGGGAACACTGAAGCTTTCTTT.

V gene TRBV7-9 combines with J gene TRBJ1-2, with 9 nucleotides matching TRBD1. In germline, CDR1 is SEHNR, CDR2 FQNEAQ (reference sequence). Trimming at V came to 6 bases and at J to 1 base, leaving 15 bases not matched to a gene. The CDR3 is 18 residues long. The chain's CDR3 is CASRQGGTGPSSNYGYTF. CDR3 coding DNA: TGTGCCAGCAGGCAAGGGGGGACAGGGCCGTCTAGTAACTATGGCTACACCTTC. Full variable domain (remainder filled in from reference TRBV7-9 and TRBJ1-2): DTGVSQNPRHKITKRGQNVTFRCDPISEHNRLYWYRQTLGQGPEFLTYFQNEAQLEKSRLLSDRFSAERPKGSFSTLEIQRTEQGDSAMYLCASRQGGTGPSSNYGYTFGSGTRLTVV.